This record covers a single TCR beta chain. Donors comprised healthy HIV-negative adults lacking recent acute infections or vaccinations. This sample is drawn from a study of shared clonotypes between healthy human individuals. Study as a whole: Every donor yielded three CD4 naive, three CD4 memory, two CD8 naive and one CD8 memory plate.

An assay was performed, and its level was deep. On sorted subsets, replicate PCRs used 150 to 250 ng DNA, or 31,000 or so T cell genomes. Produced via immunoSEQ multiplex PCR; TCRdb's table is partial and in-frame only. The sample holds 950,000 to 1,300,000 clones, roughly 70% seen once. The V end lost 4 bases, the J end lost 5 bases, and 12 bases lay between the germline ends. CDR3 size: 13 residues. The germline CDR1 and CDR2 sequences are SGHDT and YYEEEE. The chain links TRBV5-6 to TRBJ1-1, with D uncertain. The TCR was taken from a man between 18 and 35 years old in good health. Sequencing was done on a sample of memory CD4+ T cells sorted from blood. Subset of the sample: CD45RA-negative fraction. The CDR3 reads CASSQRAGTEAFF. The CDR3 coding sequence is TGTGCCAGCAGCCAACGGGCGGGAACTGAAGCTTTCTTT.